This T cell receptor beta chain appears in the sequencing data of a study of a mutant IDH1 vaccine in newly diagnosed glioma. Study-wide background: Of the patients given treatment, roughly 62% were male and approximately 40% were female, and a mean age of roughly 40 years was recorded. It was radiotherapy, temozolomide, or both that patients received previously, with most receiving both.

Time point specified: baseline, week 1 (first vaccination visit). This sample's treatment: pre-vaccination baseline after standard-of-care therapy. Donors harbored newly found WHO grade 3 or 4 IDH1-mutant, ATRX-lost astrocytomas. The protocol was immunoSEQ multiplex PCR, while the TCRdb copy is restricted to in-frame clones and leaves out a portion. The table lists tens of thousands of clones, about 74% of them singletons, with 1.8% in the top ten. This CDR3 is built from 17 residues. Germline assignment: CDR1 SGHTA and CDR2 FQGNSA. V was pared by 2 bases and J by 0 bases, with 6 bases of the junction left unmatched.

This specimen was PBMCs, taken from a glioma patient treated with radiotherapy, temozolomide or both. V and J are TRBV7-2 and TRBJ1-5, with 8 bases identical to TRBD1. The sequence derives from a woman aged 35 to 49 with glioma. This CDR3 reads CASSLFGQGLSNQPQHF. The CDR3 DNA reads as TGTGCCAGCAGCTTATTTGGACAGGGACTTAGCAATCAGCCCCAGCATTTT.